What follows describes a single T cell receptor beta chain. The antigen is not known. The data belong to a study of T cell responses to AZD1222 COVID-19 vaccine. Findings and caveats of the study: Targeting of unmutated variant regions was reportedly seen in nearly half of spike-specific TCRs. After two AZD1222 doses, spike-specific TCR breadth and depth rose versus day 0. Clonal diversity may have been underestimated, and the donors were mostly white British, with more females than males.

This table comes from immunoSEQ multiplex PCR, and its TCRdb copy is limited to in-frame clones, with some not included. The table has about 120,000 clones, around nine tenths seen once. CDR1 and CDR2 (germline): LGHDT, YNNKEL (reference sequence). The V and J ends lost 1 base and 2 bases respectively, with 20 bases between them. The CDR3 sequence is 18 residues long. Sample: peripheral blood, taken 28 days after the second AZD1222 dose. The TCR sequence derives from an adult who received the AZD1222 COVID-19 vaccine. The chain links TRBV3-1 (or the pseudogene TRBV3-2) to TRBJ1-1, with D unresolved. The CDR3 protein is CASSQAMGYVRGNTEAFF. The CDR3 DNA reads TGTGCCAGCAGCCAAGCAATGGGATACGTTCGGGGAAACACTGAAGCTTTCTTT.